This record concerns one T cell receptor beta chain sequence. The sample originates from a study of shared clonotypes between healthy human individuals. Trimming shortened V by 0 bases and J by 7 bases, and 11 bases separated the two germline ends. This CDR3 contains 14 residues. The germline gives CDR1 SGHRS, CDR2 YFSETQ. This table comes from immunoSEQ multiplex PCR, and its TCRdb copy is limited to in-frame clones, with some not included. This table holds 2 million to 2.5 million clones, over 85% found once. The chain links TRBV5-1 to TRBJ1-5; D is unclear. The sample comprised naive CD4+ T cells from PBMCs. Subset of the sample: CD45RA+ positively selected. The clonotype originates from a young man in good health. Some clones in this sample may be carry-over from other donors' samples. The CDR3 loop reads CASSLDSPTQPQHF. In DNA, the CDR3 is TGCGCCAGCAGCTTGGATTCTCCGACCCAGCCCCAGCATTTT.